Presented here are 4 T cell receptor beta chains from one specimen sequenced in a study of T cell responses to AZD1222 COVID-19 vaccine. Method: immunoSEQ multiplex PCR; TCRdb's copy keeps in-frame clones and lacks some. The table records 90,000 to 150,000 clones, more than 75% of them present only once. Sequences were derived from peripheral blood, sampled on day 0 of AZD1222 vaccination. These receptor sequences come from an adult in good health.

The CDR3 region is CASSLEDGNQPQHF. CDR3 nucleotides: TGTGCCAGCAGCTTAGAAGACGGCAATCAGCCCCAGCATTTT. The chain uses TRBV7-9 and TRBJ1-5; D unresolved. V was clipped by 1 base and J by 2 bases, with 6 bases between them. The CDR3 extends over 14 amino acids. The germline gives CDR1 SEHNR, CDR2 FQNEAQ (reference sequence).

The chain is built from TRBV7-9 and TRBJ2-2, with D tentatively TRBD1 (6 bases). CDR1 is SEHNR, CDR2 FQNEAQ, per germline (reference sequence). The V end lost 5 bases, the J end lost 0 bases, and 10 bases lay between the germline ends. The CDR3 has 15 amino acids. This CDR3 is CASSTGQTNTGELFF. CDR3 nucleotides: TGTGCCAGCAGCACAGGACAGACGAACACCGGGGAGCTGTTTTTT.

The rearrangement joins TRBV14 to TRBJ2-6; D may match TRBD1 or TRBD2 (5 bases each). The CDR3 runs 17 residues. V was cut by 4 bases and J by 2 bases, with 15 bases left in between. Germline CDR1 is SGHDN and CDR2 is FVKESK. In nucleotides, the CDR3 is TGTGCCAGCAGCCCGCCTGGGACGGCTCCTGGGGCCAACGTCCTGACTTTC. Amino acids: CASSPPGTAPGANVLTF.

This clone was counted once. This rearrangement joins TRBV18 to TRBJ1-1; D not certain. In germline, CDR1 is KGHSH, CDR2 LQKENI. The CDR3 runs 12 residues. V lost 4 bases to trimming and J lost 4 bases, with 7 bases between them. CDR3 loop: CASSQILTEAFF. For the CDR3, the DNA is TGTGCCAGCTCACAAATCCTCACTGAAGCTTTCTTT.